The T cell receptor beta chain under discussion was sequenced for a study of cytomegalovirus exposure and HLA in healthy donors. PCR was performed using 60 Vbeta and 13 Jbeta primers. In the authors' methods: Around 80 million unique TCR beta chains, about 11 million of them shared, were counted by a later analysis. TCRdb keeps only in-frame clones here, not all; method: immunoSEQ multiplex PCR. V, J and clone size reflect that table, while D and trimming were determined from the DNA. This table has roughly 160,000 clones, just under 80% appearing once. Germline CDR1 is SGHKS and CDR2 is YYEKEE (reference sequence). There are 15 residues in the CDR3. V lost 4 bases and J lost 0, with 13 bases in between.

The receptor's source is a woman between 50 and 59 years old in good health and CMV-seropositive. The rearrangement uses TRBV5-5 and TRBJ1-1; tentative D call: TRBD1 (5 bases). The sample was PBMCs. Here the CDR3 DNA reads TGTGCCAGCAGCCTCATGGCGGGGGTGAACACTGAAGCTTTCTTT. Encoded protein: CASSLMAGVNTEAFF.